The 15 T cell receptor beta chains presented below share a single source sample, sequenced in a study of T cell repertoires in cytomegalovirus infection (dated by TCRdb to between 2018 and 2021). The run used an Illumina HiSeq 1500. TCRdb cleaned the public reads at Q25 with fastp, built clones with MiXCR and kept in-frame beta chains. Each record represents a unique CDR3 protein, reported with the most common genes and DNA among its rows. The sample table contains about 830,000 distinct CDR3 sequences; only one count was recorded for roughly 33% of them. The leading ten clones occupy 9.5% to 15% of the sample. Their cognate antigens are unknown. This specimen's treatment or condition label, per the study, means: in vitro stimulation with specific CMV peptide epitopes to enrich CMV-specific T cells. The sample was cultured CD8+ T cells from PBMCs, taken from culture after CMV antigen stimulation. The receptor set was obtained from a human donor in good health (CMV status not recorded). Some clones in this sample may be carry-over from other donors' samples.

CDR3 loop: CASSPGTGGEQYV. For the CDR3, the DNA is TGTGCCAGCAGCCCTGGGACAGGGGGCGAGCAGTACGTC. V usage is TRBV9 and J usage is TRBJ2-7; 11 bases align to TRBD1. CDR3 length: 13 residues. CDR1 SGDLS and CDR2 YYNGEE come from the germline V gene. V gave up 4 bases and J gave up 6 bases; unmatched junction bases: 3.

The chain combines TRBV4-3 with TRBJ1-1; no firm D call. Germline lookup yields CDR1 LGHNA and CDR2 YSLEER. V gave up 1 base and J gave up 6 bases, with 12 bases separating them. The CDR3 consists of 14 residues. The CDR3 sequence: CASSQVVGMAEAFF. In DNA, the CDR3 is TGCGCCAGCAGCCAAGTGGTAGGAATGGCTGAAGCTTTCTTT.

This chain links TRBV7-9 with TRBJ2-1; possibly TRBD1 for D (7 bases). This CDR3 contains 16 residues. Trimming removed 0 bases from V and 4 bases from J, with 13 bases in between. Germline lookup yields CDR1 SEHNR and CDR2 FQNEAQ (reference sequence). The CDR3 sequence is CASSLARGRGYNEQFF. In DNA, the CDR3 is TGTGCCAGCAGCTTAGCGCGGGGCAGGGGGTACAATGAGCAGTTCTTC.

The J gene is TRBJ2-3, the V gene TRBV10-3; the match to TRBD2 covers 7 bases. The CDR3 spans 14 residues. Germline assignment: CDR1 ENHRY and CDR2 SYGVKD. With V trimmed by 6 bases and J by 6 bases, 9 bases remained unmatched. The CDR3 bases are TGTGCCATCAGCACTAGCGTTTCTAGGGATACGCAGTATTTT. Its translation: CAISTSVSRDTQYF.

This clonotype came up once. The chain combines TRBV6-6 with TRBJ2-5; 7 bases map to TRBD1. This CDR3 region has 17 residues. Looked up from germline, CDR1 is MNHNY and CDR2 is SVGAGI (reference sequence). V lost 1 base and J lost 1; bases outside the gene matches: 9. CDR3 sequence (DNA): TGTGCCAGCAGTTACTTCCCGGGACAGAGAACCCAAGAGACCCAGTACTTC. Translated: CASSYFPGQRTQETQYF.

CDR3 nucleotides: TGCGCCAGCAGCCAAGATTGGATGCAGCTTCCCCCCAATGAGCAGTTCTTC. The encoded protein is CASSQDWMQLPPNEQFF. The rearrangement links TRBV4-1 to TRBJ2-1; D is unresolved. The CDR3 is 17 residues long. The ends were cut back, 0 bases at V and 6 bases at J, with 18 bases in the middle. CDR1 is MGHRA and CDR2 is YSYEKL in the germline V gene.

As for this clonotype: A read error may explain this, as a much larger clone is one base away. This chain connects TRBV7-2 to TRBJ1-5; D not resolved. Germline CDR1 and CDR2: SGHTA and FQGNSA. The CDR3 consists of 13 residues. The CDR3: CVSSWVLNQPQHF. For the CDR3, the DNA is TGTGTCAGCAGCTGGGTCCTCAATCAGCCCCAGCATTTT.

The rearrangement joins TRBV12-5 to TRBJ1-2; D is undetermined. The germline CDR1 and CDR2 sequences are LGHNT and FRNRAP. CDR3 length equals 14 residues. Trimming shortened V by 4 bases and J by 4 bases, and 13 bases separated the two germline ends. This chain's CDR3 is CASGSPGGSYGYTF. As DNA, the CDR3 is TGTGCTAGTGGTTCTCCGGGAGGGAGCTATGGCTACACCTTC.

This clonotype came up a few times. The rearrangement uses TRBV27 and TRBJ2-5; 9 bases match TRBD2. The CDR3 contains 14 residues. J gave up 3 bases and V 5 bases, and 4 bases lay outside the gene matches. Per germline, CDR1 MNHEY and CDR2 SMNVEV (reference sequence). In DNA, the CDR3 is TGTGCCAGCAGTGTGCTAGCGGGGAAAGAGACCCAGTACTTC. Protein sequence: CASSVLAGKETQYF.

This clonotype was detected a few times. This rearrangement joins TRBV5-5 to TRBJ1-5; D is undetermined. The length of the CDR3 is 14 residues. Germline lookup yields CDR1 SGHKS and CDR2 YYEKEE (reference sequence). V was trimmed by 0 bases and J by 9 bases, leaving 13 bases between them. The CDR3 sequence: CASSLGQVPTPQHF. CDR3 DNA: TGTGCCAGCAGCTTGGGGCAGGTGCCCACGCCCCAGCATTTT.

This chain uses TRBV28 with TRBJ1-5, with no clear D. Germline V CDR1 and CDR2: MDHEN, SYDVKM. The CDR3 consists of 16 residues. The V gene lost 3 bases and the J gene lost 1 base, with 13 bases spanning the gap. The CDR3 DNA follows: TGTGCCAGCAGTTTTGATGGCCCGAAAAGCAATCAGCCCCAGCATTTT. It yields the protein CASSFDGPKSNQPQHF.

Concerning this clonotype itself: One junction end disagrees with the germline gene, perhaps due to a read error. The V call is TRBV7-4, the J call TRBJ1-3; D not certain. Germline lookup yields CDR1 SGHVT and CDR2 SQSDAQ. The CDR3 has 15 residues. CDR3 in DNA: TGTGCCAGCAGCACTACAGAGTCCTCTGGAAACACCTTATATTTT. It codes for CASSTTESSGNTLYF.

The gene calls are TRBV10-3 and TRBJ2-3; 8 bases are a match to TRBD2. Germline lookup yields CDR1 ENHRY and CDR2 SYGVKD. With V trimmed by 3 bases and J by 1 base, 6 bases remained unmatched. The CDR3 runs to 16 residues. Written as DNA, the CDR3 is TGTGCCATCAGTGATGGGACTAGAAGGGGCACAGATACGCAGTATTTT. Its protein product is CAISDGTRRGTDTQYF.

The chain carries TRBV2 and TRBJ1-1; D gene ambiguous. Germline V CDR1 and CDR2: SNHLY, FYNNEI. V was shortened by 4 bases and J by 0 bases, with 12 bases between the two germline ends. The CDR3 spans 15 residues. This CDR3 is CASSGPSVMNTEAFF. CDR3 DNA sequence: TGTGCCAGCAGTGGCCCCTCAGTAATGAACACTGAAGCTTTCTTT.

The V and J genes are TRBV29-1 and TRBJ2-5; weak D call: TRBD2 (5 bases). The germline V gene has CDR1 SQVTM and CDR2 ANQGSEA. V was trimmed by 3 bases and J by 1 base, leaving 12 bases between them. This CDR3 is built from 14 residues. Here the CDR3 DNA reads TGCAGCGTTGACAACTTAGCGACCCAAGAGACCCAGTACTTC. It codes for CSVDNLATQETQYF.